These 13 T cell receptor beta chains originate from one sample sequenced in a study of cytomegalovirus exposure and HLA in healthy donors. PCR involved 60 Vbeta and 13 Jbeta primers. The protocol was immunoSEQ multiplex PCR, while the TCRdb copy is restricted to in-frame clones and leaves out a portion. The sample consists of about 190,000 clones, more than 70% of them appearing once. Sequencing was done on a sample of PBMCs. The receptors were gathered from a woman aged 40 to 50 in good health and CMV-seronegative.

J is TRBJ2-2 and V is TRBV7-9; 7 bases match TRBD1. The CDR3 totals 16 residues. After removal of 7 bases from V and 7 bases from J, the junction contained 15 bases not matched to a gene. The germline V gene encodes CDR1 SEHNR and CDR2 FQNEAQ (reference sequence). The CDR3 region has the DNA TGTGCCAGCACCAAGGGGGCCCGGGATTTATTCGGGGAGCTGTTTTTT. Translated: CASTKGARDLFGELFF.

The chain joins TRBV21-1 to TRBJ1-1; TRBD1, the table's D call, lacks a check against the DNA. TRBV21-1 is tagged as a pseudogene. The CDR3 has 22 amino acids. CDR3 coding DNA: TGTGCCAGCAGCAAAGAGTCGTTCGGTCAAACAGGGGGCCGATTTATGAACACTGAAGCTTTCTTT. Translating gives CASSKESFGQTGGRFMNTEAFF.

This chain joins TRBV29-1 and TRBJ2-1; 8 positions match TRBD2. Losses at the gene ends were 6 bases for V and 4 bases for J; bases not matched to a gene: 8. Per germline, CDR1 SQVTM and CDR2 ANQGSEA. The CDR3 loop spans 14 amino acids. In nucleotides, the CDR3 is TGCAGCGTGTACCTCAGCGGGAGTTACAATGAGCAGTTCTTC. Translated: CSVYLSGSYNEQFF.

The rearrangement joins TRBV7-9 to TRBJ1-1; no clear D gene. The CDR3 is 12 residues long. CDR1 is SEHNR and CDR2 is FQNEAQ in the germline V gene (reference sequence). V gave up 0 bases and J gave up 8 bases, with 7 bases separating them. The CDR3 region has the DNA TGTGCCAGCAGCTTAGCGGAGGGCGAAGCTTTCTTT. Amino acids: CASSLAEGEAFF.

This clone was observed once. The chain links TRBV27 to TRBJ2-2; D is perhaps TRBD1 (6 bases). CDR1 MNHEY and CDR2 SMNVEV come from the germline V gene (reference sequence). Trimming stripped 3 bases from V and 6 bases from J, with 11 bases between. The CDR3 has 14 residues. The CDR3 loop is CASSFLQGPGELFF. The CDR3 DNA follows: TGTGCCAGCAGTTTCCTACAGGGTCCCGGGGAGCTGTTTTTT.

The rearrangement links TRBV4-1 to TRBJ1-2; 10 nucleotides line up with TRBD1. The J segment lost 5 bases and the V segment lost 1 base, leaving 7 bases of the junction unmatched. CDR3 length: 16 residues. Germline values: CDR1 MGHRA, CDR2 YSYEKL. CDR3 coding DNA: TGCGCCAGCAGCCAAGTAGATCGGACAGGGGGGTATGGCTACACCTTC. It is translated as CASSQVDRTGGYGYTF.

V is TRBV6-6 and J is TRBJ1-5; TRBD1 matches 9 bases. The CDR3 covers 14 residues. In germline, CDR1 is MNHNY, CDR2 SVGAGI (reference sequence). The V segment lost 6 bases and the J segment 4 bases; nucleotides outside the gene matches: 4. CDR3: CASRGTGSNQPQHF. The CDR3 DNA follows: TGTGCCAGCAGGGGGACAGGGTCTAATCAGCCCCAGCATTTT.

J is TRBJ1-2 and V is TRBV5-6; 9 positions agree with TRBD1. Losses at the gene ends were 3 bases for V and 5 bases for J; bases not matched to a gene: 5. The CDR3 spans 14 residues. Germline CDR1 is SGHDT and CDR2 is YYEEEE. In DNA, the CDR3 is TGTGCCAGCAGCTGGGACAGGGCTTTGTATGGCTACACCTTC. As protein: CASSWDRALYGYTF. The whole variable domain, filled in from reference TRBV5-6 and TRBJ1-2, reads DAGVTQSPTHLIKTRGQQVTLRCSPKSGHDTVSWYQQALGQGPQFIFQYYEEEERQRGNFPDRFSGHQFPNYSSELNVNALLLGDSALYLCASSWDRALYGYTFGSGTRLTVV.

The genes are TRBV7-3 and TRBJ1-4, with D tentatively TRBD1 (5 bases). CDR3 length: 16 amino acids. Between the trimmed V and J ends, which lost 2 bases and 5 bases, there was a span of 15 bases. CDR1 and CDR2 from the germline V gene are SGHTA and FQGTGA. The CDR3 sequence: CASSLGLGQLNEKLFF. CDR3 bases: TGTGCCAGCAGCTTAGGTTTGGGGCAGTTAAATGAAAAACTGTTTTTT.

The chain joins TRBV18 to TRBJ1-1, with a weak D call TRBD1 (5 bases). Deletions cut 5 bases from V and 1 base from J, with 11 bases between. Per germline, CDR1 KGHSH and CDR2 LQKENI. CDR3 length equals 14 residues. The CDR3 sequence: CASSLQERNTEAFF. The CDR3, as DNA: TGTGCCAGCTCATTACAGGAAAGGAACACTGAAGCTTTCTTT.

The chain uses TRBV4-3 and TRBJ1-1; D may be TRBD1 (5 bases). V was shortened by 2 bases and J by 2 bases, with 9 bases between the two germline ends. Germline values: CDR1 LGHNA, CDR2 YSLEER. The CDR3 is made up of 14 amino acids. The CDR3 sequence is CASSQWGGNTEAFF. CDR3 nucleotides: TGCGCCAGCAGCCAATGGGGCGGAAACACTGAAGCTTTCTTT.

The V gene is TRBV5-4, the J gene TRBJ1-1, with TRBD1 as a possible D gene (5 bases). Between the trimmed V and J ends, which lost 4 bases and 1 base, there was a span of 11 bases. The CDR3 has 14 amino acids. CDR1 is SGHNT and CDR2 is YYREEE in the germline V gene (reference sequence). Here the CDR3 DNA reads TGTGCCAGCAGCACGGGACTTACGAACACTGAAGCTTTCTTT. It codes for CASSTGLTNTEAFF.

This sequence joins TRBV5-3 and TRBJ1-2; maybe TRBD1 (6 bases). TRBV5-3 is placed among ORFs of uncertain function. V shed 5 bases and J shed 0 bases, with 11 bases lying between them. The CDR3 runs 14 residues. CDR3 protein: CARSQGHPNYGYTF. CDR3 nucleotide sequence: TGTGCCAGAAGTCAGGGGCATCCTAACTATGGCTACACCTTC.